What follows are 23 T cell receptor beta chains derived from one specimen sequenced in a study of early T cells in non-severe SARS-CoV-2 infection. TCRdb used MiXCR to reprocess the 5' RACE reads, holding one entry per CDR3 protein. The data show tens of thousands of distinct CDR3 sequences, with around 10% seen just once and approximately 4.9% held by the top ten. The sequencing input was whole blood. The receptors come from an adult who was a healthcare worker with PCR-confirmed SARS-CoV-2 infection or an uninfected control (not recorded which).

CDR3 sequence: CASRQGESPLHF. In DNA, the CDR3 is TGCGCCAGCAGACAGGGGGAGTCACCCCTCCACTTT. The V and J genes are TRBV10-2 and TRBJ1-6; the match to TRBD1 covers 8 bases. This CDR3 is built from 12 residues. Germline V gives CDR1 WSHSY, CDR2 SAAADI. V dropped 6 bases and J dropped 10; count of bases not matched to a gene: 2.

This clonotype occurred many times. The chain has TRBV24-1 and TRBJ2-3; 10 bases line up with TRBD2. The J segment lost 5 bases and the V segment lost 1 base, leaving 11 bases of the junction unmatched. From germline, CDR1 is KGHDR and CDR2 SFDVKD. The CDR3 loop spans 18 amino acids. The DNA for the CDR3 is TGTGCCACCAGTGATTTAACTAGCGGGAACGACCGACGAGATACGCAGTATTTT. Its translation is CATSDLTSGNDRRDTQYF.

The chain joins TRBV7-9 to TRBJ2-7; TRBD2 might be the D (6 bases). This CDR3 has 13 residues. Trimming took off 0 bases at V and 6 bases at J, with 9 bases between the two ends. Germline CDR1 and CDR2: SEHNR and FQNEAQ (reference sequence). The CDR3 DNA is TGTGCCAGCAGCTTAGCGGGAGGATCCGAGCAGTACTTC. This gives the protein CASSLAGGSEQYF.

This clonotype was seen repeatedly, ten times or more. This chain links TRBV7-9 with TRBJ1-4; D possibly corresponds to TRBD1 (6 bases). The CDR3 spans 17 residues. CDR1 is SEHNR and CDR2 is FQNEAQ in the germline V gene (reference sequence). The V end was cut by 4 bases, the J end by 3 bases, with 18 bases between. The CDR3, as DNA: TGTGCCAGCAGCTCGCGGGGGGCCTCAACTGCTAATGAAAAACTGTTTTTT. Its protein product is CASSSRGASTANEKLFF.

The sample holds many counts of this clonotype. CDR3 bases: TGTGCCAGCAGTTACCCAACGTTGGGCAGGTCTAACACTGAAGCTTTCTTT. Translation: CASSYPTLGRSNTEAFF. The chain uses TRBV6-6 and TRBJ1-1; the D is unclear. Germline-derived CDR1 and CDR2 are MNHNY and SVGAGI (reference sequence). The CDR3 has 17 residues. V was trimmed by 2 bases and J by 2 bases, leaving 18 bases between them.

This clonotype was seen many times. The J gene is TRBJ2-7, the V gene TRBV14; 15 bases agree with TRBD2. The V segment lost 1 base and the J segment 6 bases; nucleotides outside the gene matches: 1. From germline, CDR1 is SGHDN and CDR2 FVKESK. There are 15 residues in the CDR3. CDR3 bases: TGTGCCAGCAGCCAAGGGACTAGCGGGGGGGCCGAGCAGTACTTC. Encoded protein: CASSQGTSGGAEQYF.

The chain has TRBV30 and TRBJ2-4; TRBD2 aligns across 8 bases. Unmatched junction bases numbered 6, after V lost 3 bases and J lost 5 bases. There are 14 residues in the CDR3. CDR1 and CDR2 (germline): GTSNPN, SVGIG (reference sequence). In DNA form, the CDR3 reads TGTGCCTGGAGGGCCGGGACTAGGCAAAACATTCAGTACTTC. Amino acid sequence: CAWRAGTRQNIQYF.

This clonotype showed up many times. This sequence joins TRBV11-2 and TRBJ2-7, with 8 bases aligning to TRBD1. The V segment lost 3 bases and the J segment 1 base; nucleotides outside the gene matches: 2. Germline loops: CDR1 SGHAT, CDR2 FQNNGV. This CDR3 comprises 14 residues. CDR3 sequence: CASSFGQGSYEQYF. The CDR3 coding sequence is TGTGCCAGCAGCTTTGGACAGGGTTCCTACGAGCAGTACTTC.

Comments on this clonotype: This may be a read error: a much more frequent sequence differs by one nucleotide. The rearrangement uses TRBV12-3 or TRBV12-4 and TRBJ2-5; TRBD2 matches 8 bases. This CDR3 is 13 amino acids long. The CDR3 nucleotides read TGTACCAGCAGCGGAGCGGGAGTAAAGACCCAGTACTTC. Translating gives CTSSGAGVKTQYF.

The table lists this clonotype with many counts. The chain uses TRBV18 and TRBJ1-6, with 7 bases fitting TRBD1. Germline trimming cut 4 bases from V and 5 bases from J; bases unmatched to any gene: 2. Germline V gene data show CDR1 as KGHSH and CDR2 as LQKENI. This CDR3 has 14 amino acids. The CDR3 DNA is TGTGCCAGCTCACGGGACAGACATAATTCACCCCTCCACTTT. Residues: CASSRDRHNSPLHF. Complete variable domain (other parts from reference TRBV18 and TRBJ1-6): NAGVMQNPRHLVRRRGQEARLRCSPMKGHSHVYWYRQLPEEGLKFMVYLQKENIIDESGMPKERFSAEFPKEGPSILRIQQVVRGDSAAYFCASSRDRHNSPLHFGNGTRLTVT.

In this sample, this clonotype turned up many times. The CDR3 protein is CASSYSLAGEGTQYF. In DNA, the CDR3 is TGTGCCAGCAGTTACTCGTTAGCGGGAGAGGGTACGCAGTATTTT. The chain carries TRBV6-5 and TRBJ2-3; 9 nucleotides agree with TRBD2. Per the germline V gene, CDR1 is MNHEY and CDR2 is SVGAGI. The V gene end was trimmed by 0 bases and the J gene end by 8 bases; junction bases not matched to a gene: 6. The CDR3 spans 15 residues.

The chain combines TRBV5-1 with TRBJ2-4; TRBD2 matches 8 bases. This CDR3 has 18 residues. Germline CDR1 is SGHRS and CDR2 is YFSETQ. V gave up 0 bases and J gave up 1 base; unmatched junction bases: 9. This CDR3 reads CASSLDPTSGFAKNIQYF. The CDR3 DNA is TGCGCCAGCAGCTTGGACCCTACTAGCGGCTTCGCCAAAAACATTCAGTACTTC.

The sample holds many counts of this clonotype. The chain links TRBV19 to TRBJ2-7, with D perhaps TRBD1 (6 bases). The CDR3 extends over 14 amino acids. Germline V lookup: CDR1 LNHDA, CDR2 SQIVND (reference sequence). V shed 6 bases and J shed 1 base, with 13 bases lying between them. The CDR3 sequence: CASRPRDTSYEQYF. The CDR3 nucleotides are TGTGCCAGTAGGCCCCGGGACACGTCCTACGAGCAGTACTTC.

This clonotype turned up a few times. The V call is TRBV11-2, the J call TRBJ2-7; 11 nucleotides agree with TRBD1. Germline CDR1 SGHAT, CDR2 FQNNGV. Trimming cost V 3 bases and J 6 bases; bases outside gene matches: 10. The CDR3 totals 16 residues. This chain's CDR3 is CASSFTRGTGGVEQYF. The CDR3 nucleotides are TGTGCCAGCAGCTTCACCAGAGGGACAGGGGGAGTCGAGCAGTACTTC. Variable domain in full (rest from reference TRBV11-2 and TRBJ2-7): EAGVAQSPRYKIIEKRQSVAFWCNPISGHATLYWYQQILGQGPKLLIQFQNNGVVDDSQLPKDRFSAERLKGVDSTLKIQPAKLEDSAVYLCASSFTRGTGGVEQYFGPGTRLTVT.

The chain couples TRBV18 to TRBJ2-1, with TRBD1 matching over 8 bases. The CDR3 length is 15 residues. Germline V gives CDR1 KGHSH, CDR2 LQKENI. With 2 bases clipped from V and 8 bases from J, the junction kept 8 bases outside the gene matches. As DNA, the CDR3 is TGTGCCAGCTCACCAAGTCCTGACAGGGGCGATGAGCAGTTCTTC. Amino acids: CASSPSPDRGDEQFF.

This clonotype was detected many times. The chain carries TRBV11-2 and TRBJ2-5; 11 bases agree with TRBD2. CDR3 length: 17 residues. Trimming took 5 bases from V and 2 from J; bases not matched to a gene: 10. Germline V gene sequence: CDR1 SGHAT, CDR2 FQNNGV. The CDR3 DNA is TGTGCCAGCAGCCGATGGACTCTAGCGGGAGGACAAGAGACCCAGTACTTC. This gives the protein CASSRWTLAGGQETQYF.

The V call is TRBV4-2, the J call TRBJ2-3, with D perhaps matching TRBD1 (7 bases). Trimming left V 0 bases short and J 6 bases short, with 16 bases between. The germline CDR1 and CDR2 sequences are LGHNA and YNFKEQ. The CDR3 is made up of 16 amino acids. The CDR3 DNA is TGTGCCAGCAGCCAAGATCGGCCAGGGGGGCTCGATACGCAGTATTTT. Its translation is CASSQDRPGGLDTQYF.

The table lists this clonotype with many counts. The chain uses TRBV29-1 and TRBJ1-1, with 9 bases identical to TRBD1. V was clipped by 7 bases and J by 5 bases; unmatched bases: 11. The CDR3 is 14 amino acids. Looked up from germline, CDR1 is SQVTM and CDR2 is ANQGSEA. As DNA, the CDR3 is TGCAGCGCCAATAGACAGGGGGTGTGGACTGAAGCTTTCTTT. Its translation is CSANRQGVWTEAFF.

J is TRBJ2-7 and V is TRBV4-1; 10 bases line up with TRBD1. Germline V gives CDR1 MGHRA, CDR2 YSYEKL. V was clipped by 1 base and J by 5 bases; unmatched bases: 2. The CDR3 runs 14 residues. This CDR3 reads CASSQGQGADEQYF. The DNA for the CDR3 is TGCGCCAGCAGCCAAGGACAGGGGGCCGACGAGCAGTACTTC.

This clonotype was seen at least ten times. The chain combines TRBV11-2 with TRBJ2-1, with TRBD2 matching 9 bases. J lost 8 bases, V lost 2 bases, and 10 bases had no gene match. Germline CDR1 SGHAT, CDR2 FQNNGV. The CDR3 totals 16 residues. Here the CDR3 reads CASSLSIGGGAHEQFF. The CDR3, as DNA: TGTGCCAGCAGCTTATCTATTGGCGGGGGGGCCCATGAGCAGTTCTTC.

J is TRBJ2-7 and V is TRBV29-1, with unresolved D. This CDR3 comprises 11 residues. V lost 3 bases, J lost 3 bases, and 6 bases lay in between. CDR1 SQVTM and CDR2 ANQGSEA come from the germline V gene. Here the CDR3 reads CSVDAGYEQYF. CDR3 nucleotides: TGCAGCGTTGATGCCGGCTACGAGCAGTACTTC.

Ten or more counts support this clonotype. CDR3 coding DNA: TGTGCCAGCAGCTTGCGCATAGGCTCTGGGGCCAACGTCCTGACTTTC. Translated: CASSLRIGSGANVLTF. The rearrangement joins TRBV5-6 to TRBJ2-6; D is ambiguous. The CDR3 is 16 residues long. Per germline, CDR1 SGHDT and CDR2 YYEEEE. V dropped 1 base and J dropped 0 bases, with 8 bases sitting between them. The full variable domain, in which reference TRBV5-6 and TRBJ2-6 provide the parts outside the CDR3, is DAGVTQSPTHLIKTRGQQVTLRCSPKSGHDTVSWYQQALGQGPQFIFQYYEEEERQRGNFPDRFSGHQFPNYSSELNVNALLLGDSALYLCASSLRIGSGANVLTFGAGSRLTVL.

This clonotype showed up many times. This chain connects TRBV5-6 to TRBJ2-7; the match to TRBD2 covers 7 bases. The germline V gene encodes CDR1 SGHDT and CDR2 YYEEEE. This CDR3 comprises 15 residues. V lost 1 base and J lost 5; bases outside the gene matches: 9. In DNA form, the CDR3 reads TGTGCCAGCAGCTTGTATCGCGGACTAGGCGACGAGCAGTACTTC. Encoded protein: CASSLYRGLGDEQYF.